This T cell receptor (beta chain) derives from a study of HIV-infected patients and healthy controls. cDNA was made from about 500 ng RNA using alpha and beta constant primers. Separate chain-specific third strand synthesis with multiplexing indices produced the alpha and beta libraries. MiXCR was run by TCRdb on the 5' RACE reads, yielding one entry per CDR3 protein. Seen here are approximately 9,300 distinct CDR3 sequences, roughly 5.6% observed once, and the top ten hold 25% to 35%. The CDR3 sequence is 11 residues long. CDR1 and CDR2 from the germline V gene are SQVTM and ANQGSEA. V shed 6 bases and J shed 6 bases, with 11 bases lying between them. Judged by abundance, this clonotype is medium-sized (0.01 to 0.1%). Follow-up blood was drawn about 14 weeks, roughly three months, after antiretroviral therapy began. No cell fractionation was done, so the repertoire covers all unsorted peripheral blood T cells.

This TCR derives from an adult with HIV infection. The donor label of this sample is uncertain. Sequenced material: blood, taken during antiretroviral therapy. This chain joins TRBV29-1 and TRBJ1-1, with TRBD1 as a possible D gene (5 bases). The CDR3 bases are TGCAGCGTAGTAGGGGCGTCTGAAGCTTTCTTT. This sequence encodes CSVVGASEAFF.